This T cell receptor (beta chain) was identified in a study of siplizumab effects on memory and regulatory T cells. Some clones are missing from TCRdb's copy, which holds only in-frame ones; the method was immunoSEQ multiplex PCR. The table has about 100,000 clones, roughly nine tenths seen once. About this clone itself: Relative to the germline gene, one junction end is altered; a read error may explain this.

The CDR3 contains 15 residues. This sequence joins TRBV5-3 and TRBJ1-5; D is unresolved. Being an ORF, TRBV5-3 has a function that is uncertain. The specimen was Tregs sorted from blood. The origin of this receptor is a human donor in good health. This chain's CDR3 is CASSLTTASYQPQHF. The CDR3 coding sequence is TGTGCCAGCAGCTTGACTACAGCGAGTTACCAGCCCCAGCATTTT.